This T cell receptor beta chain comes out of a study of shared clonotypes between healthy human individuals. About this clone: Other DNA variants within this sample encode the same CDR3.

How the authors handled the data: Junction-only immunoSEQ sequences carried no quality scores, so filtering differed. Measured with immunoSEQ multiplex PCR; TCRdb has only the in-frame clones, and not every one. V and J calls and clone size are as listed in that table; D and trimming were resolved from the DNA. Seen here are 700,000 to 950,000 clones, about 96% observed once, and the top ten hold less than 0.25%. The V gene's germline CDR1 is SGHAT and CDR2 FQNNGV. The CDR3 has 15 residues. V lost 0 bases and J lost 7; bases outside the gene matches: 9. CD8 cells regarded as naive lacked CD45RO, were positively chosen for CCR7, and omitted terminally differentiated effector memory CD45RA+ cells. HIV-negative, healthy adults without recent acute infections or vaccinations were the donors.

Specimen: naive CD8+ T cells sorted from blood. This chain uses TRBV11-2 with TRBJ2-7; the match to TRBD1 covers 7 bases. The sequence was obtained from a man aged 25 to 40 in good health. For the CDR3, the DNA is TGTGCCAGCAGCTTAGATTACTACAGGGGTGGGGAGCAGTACTTC. Encoded protein: CASSLDYYRGGEQYF.